These 18 T cell receptor beta chains were sequenced from one sample in a study of regulatory T cells in long-lasting Graves disease. The time point here: persistent/refractory GD, antithyroid drugs over 5 years with positive TRAb. Preparation of the TCR library used RNA extracted from PBMCs. TCR beta libraries were built with iRepertoire HTBI primers and Arm-PCR of CDR3 regions. One entry per CDR3 protein results from TCRdb running MiXCR on the multiplex PCR reads. The sample shows a few hundred thousand distinct CDR3 sequences, roughly 21% of them seen only once. The specimen was peripheral blood mononuclear cells (PBMCs), collected when the disease was refractory, from a patient treated with antithyroid drugs. The receptors were sampled from a female donor with Graves disease.

This clonotype was recorded many times. The chain has TRBV7-8 and TRBJ1-1; 8 bases line up with TRBD1. From germline, CDR1 is SGHVS and CDR2 FQNEAQ. The CDR3 covers 13 residues. The J segment lost 12 bases and the V segment lost 1 base, leaving 7 bases of the junction unmatched. The CDR3 bases are TGTGCCAGCAGCTTAGTTAGGTGGGACAGGCCTTTCTTT. Amino acids: CASSLVRWDRPFF.

This sequence joins TRBV20-1 and TRBJ2-5; TRBD2 might be the D (5 bases). This CDR3 comprises 13 residues. The V end lost 3 bases, the J end lost 0 bases, and 8 bases lay between the germline ends. CDR1 and CDR2 from the germline V gene are DFQATT and SNEGSKA (reference sequence). The CDR3 DNA reads TGCAGTGCTAGTGCGGGCAACCAAGAGACCCAGTACTTC. Its translation is CSASAGNQETQYF.

This clonotype has more than one count but fewer than ten. V and J are TRBV9 and TRBJ1-2; D is possibly TRBD1 (5 bases). The CDR3 length is 15 residues. Germline V gene sequence: CDR1 SGDLS, CDR2 YYNGEE. V lost 0 bases and J 3 bases, leaving 12 bases between the germline ends. The CDR3 coding sequence is TGTGCCAGCAGCGTAGGGGGGACGTCATACTATGGCTACACCTTC. Amino acid sequence: CASSVGGTSYYGYTF.

The chain couples TRBV4-3 to TRBJ2-2, with a weak D call TRBD1 (6 bases). The V gene's germline CDR1 is LGHNA and CDR2 YSLEER. This CDR3 region has 16 residues. V gave up 1 base and J gave up 8 bases, with 17 bases separating them. The CDR3 loop reads CASSQGLDSPAGELFF. The DNA of the CDR3 is TGCGCCAGCAGCCAAGGCCTGGACAGCCCGGCGGGGGAGCTGTTTTTT.

This clonotype was seen more than once but under ten times. The chain couples TRBV25-1 to TRBJ2-4; D may match TRBD1 or TRBD2 (5 bases each). The CDR3 totals 14 residues. CDR1 and CDR2 from the germline V gene are MGHDK and SYGVNS. V lost 2 bases to trimming and J lost 9 bases, with 14 bases between them. The CDR3 reads CASSEPGTESIQYF. For the CDR3, the DNA is TGTGCCAGCAGTGAACCAGGGACGGAGAGCATTCAGTACTTC.

Ten or more counts support this clonotype. V gene TRBV20-1 combines with J gene TRBJ2-7, with D tentatively TRBD1 (6 bases). Germline V CDR1 and CDR2: DFQATT, SNEGSKA (reference sequence). This CDR3 comprises 16 residues. Trimming cost V 4 bases and J 4 bases, with 23 bases left between them. The CDR3 DNA reads as TGCAGTGCTACTTATCCGGGACACCCTCTTCTATACGAGCAGTACTTC. Protein sequence: CSATYPGHPLLYEQYF.

This clonotype was seen more than once but under ten times. The J gene is TRBJ1-4, the V gene TRBV29-1, with D perhaps TRBD1 (6 bases). Germline V CDR1 and CDR2: SQVTM, ANQGSEA. This CDR3 is 13 amino acids long. V lost 7 bases, J lost 7 bases, and 16 bases lay in between. Here the CDR3 reads CSATGQSGEKLFF. The CDR3 nucleotides are TGCAGCGCCACTGGACAGAGCGGTGAAAAACTGTTTTTT. Drawing the rest from reference TRBV29-1 and TRBJ1-4, the complete variable domain is SAVISQKPSRDICQRGTSLTIQCQVDSQVTMMFWYRQQPGQSLTLIATANQGSEATYESGFVIDKFPISRPNLTFSTLTVSNMSPEDSSIYLCSATGQSGEKLFFGSGTQLSVL.

This clonotype appeared a single time. V gene TRBV3-1 combines with J gene TRBJ2-5; the match to TRBD2 covers 10 bases. The DNA end lines up better with TRBJ2-1; the J call may be wrong. This CDR3 has 16 amino acids. In germline, CDR1 is LGHDT, CDR2 YNNKEL (reference sequence). CDR3 nucleotides: TGTGCCAGCAGCCGGCGGACTAGCGGCGCAGACAATGAGCAGTTCTTC. Its protein product is CASSRRTSGADNEQFF.

This chain connects TRBV6-1 to TRBJ2-7, with D tentatively TRBD1 or TRBD2 (6 bases each). Per germline, CDR1 MNHNS and CDR2 SASEGT. Trimming cost V 0 bases and J 2 bases, with 20 bases left between them. The CDR3 loop spans 18 amino acids. In nucleotides, the CDR3 is TGTGCCAGCAGTGAAGCGTGGGACGGTCTTGGGGGGCCCTACGAGCAGTACTTC. Amino acid sequence: CASSEAWDGLGGPYEQYF.

In this sample, this clonotype turned up many times. V and J are TRBV28 and TRBJ1-4, with D possibly TRBD1 on 6 matching bases. Germline V lookup: CDR1 MDHEN, CDR2 SYDVKM. The CDR3 loop spans 15 amino acids. V lost 6 bases and J lost 2, with 13 bases in between. This chain's CDR3 is CASREVGHTNEKLFF. The CDR3, as DNA: TGTGCCAGCAGAGAAGTGGGACACACTAATGAAAAACTGTTTTTT.

The chain combines TRBV19 with TRBJ1-5; unclear D gene. There are 16 residues in the CDR3. Germline values: CDR1 LNHDA, CDR2 SQIVND (reference sequence). The V and J ends lost 1 base and 2 bases respectively, with 12 bases between them. DNA for the CDR3: TGTGCCAGTAGTATAGGGCCCATGTTTGGCAATCAGCCCCAGCATTTT. This gives the protein CASSIGPMFGNQPQHF.

The chain is built from TRBV6-1 and TRBJ2-2; D gene unclear. The germline V gene has CDR1 MNHNS and CDR2 SASEGT. V lost 7 bases to trimming and J lost 1 base, with 13 bases between them. The CDR3 contains 15 residues. CDR3: CASTFQRQNTGELFF. CDR3 DNA: TGTGCCAGCACTTTCCAACGACAGAACACCGGGGAGCTGTTTTTT.

This clonotype was detected ten times or more. V gene TRBV20-1 combines with J gene TRBJ2-7; a possible D gene is TRBD1 (5 bases). The CDR3 has 12 residues. V dropped 1 base and J dropped 3 bases, with 7 bases sitting between them. The germline V gene encodes CDR1 DFQATT and CDR2 SNEGSKA (reference sequence). CDR3 sequence reads: CSARGDSYEQYF. The CDR3 DNA reads TGCAGTGCTAGAGGTGACAGCTACGAGCAGTACTTC.

Many counts were recorded for this clonotype. The chain has TRBV28 and TRBJ2-5, with 9 bases aligning to TRBD2. J gave up 2 bases and V 5 bases, and 6 bases lay outside the gene matches. There are 15 residues in the CDR3. Germline V gene sequence: CDR1 MDHEN, CDR2 SYDVKM. The CDR3 region is CASSIATSGQETQYF. The CDR3 DNA sequence: TGTGCCAGCAGTATTGCGACTAGCGGACAAGAGACCCAGTACTTC.

V is TRBV7-8 and J is TRBJ1-6, with unresolved D. The CDR3 length is 15 residues. Between the trimmed V and J ends, which lost 5 bases and 6 bases, there was a span of 14 bases. CDR1 is SGHVS, CDR2 FQNEAQ, per germline. The CDR3 bases are TGTGCCAGCAGCCCTCCTCCGTGGGCTAATTCACCCCTCCACTTT. Protein sequence: CASSPPPWANSPLHF.

This clonotype was seen repeatedly, ten times or more. The chain joins TRBV29-1 to TRBJ2-7, with D uncertain. Trimming shortened V by 3 bases and J by 2 bases, and 8 bases separated the two germline ends. The CDR3 consists of 12 residues. Germline V CDR1 and CDR2: SQVTM, ANQGSEA. CDR3 amino acids: CSVEQEPYEQYF. For the CDR3, the DNA is TGCAGCGTTGAGCAGGAGCCCTACGAGCAGTACTTC.

The table lists this clonotype with a few counts. This chain connects TRBV11-2 to TRBJ2-1, with D uncertain. CDR1 and CDR2 (germline): SGHAT, FQNNGV. The CDR3 contains 13 residues. With 1 base removed from V and 11 bases from J, the gap between germline ends came to 12 bases. The CDR3 DNA sequence: TGTGCCAGCAGCTTAGGGTTAGATCGGCAGCAGTTCTTC. Its protein product is CASSLGLDRQQFF.

Written as DNA, the CDR3 is TGCAGCGTGGGCGGGACTAGCGGGGGATACGAGCAGTACTTC. Protein sequence: CSVGGTSGGYEQYF. The chain joins TRBV29-1 to TRBJ2-7; 14 nucleotides align to TRBD2. With 6 bases clipped from V and 4 bases from J, the junction kept 5 bases outside the gene matches. Germline-derived CDR1 and CDR2 are SQVTM and ANQGSEA. This CDR3 is 14 amino acids long.